One and the same sample provided the 17 T cell receptor beta chains below, sequenced in a study of cytomegalovirus exposure and HLA in healthy donors. PCR primers comprised 60 Vbeta and 13 Jbeta primers. The data were produced by immunoSEQ multiplex PCR, yet TCRdb's version contains in-frame clones alone and is incomplete. The data contain about 130,000 clones, 8.5% to 10% of them singletons. Sample: PBMCs. The receptors derive from a middle-aged man in good health and CMV-seronegative.

A few counts support this clone. The chain recombines TRBV5-6 with TRBJ2-1, with D tentatively TRBD1 (6 bases). V lost 3 bases, J lost 2 bases, and 9 bases lay in between. In germline, CDR1 is SGHDT, CDR2 YYEEEE. The CDR3 extends over 14 amino acids. The chain's CDR3 is CASSWTEPYNEQFF. The CDR3 DNA reads TGTGCCAGCAGCTGGACAGAACCCTACAATGAGCAGTTCTTC.

As concerns this clone: A junction boundary mismatches the germline segment, possibly from a read error. The same CDR3 also results from other DNA sequences found in this sample. The CDR3 bases are TGTGCAAGCAGCTCCCTCTGGAGCGAGGAGTACTTC. It codes for CASSSLWSEEYF. The chain employs TRBV6-5 and TRBJ2-7; D gene unclear. The CDR3 length is 12 residues. Germline V lookup: CDR1 MNHEY, CDR2 SVGAGI.

This clone turned up a few times. This chain links TRBV7-8 with TRBJ1-6, with D unresolved. The CDR3 spans 14 residues. Trimming shortened V by 3 bases and J by 0 bases, and 3 bases separated the two germline ends. In germline, CDR1 is SGHVS, CDR2 FQNEAQ. As DNA, the CDR3 is TGTGCCAGCAGCTTCAGCTCCTATAATTCACCCCTCCACTTT. It translates to CASSFSSYNSPLHF. Variable domain in full (rest from reference TRBV7-8 and TRBJ1-6): GAGVSQSPRYKVAKRGQDVALRCDPISGHVSLFWYQQALGQGPEFLTYFQNEAQLDKSGLPSDRFFAERPEGSVSTLKIQRTQQEDSAVYLCASSFSSYNSPLHFGNGTRLTVT.

This clone turned up a few times. The chain uses TRBV4-2 and TRBJ1-1; 7 bases align to TRBD1. This CDR3 has 15 amino acids. Germline-derived CDR1 and CDR2 are LGHNA and YNFKEQ. Unmatched junction bases numbered 8, after V lost 2 bases and J lost 5 bases. The CDR3 protein is CASSQPTGSFTEAFF. The DNA for the CDR3 is TGTGCCAGCAGCCAACCGACAGGGTCGTTTACTGAAGCTTTCTTT.

The chain has TRBV4-2 and TRBJ1-4; tentative D call: TRBD1 (6 bases). The length of the CDR3 is 15 residues. CDR1 and CDR2 (germline): LGHNA, YNFKEQ. V lost 1 base and J lost 8, with 14 bases in between. The CDR3: CASSQAEGGREKLFF. The DNA for the CDR3 is TGTGCCAGCAGCCAAGCGGAAGGGGGTAGGGAAAAACTGTTTTTT.

The chain uses TRBV19 and TRBJ2-7; D possibly corresponds to TRBD2 (6 bases). This CDR3 spans 12 amino acids. V was trimmed by 3 bases and J by 7 bases, leaving 10 bases between them. The germline CDR1 and CDR2 sequences are LNHDA and SQIVND (reference sequence). The CDR3 sequence is CASSIYGREQYF. CDR3 nucleotides: TGTGCCAGTAGTATTTATGGGAGGGAGCAGTACTTC.

The chain joins TRBV25-1 to TRBJ2-2; D is perhaps TRBD2 (5 bases). CDR1 and CDR2 from the germline V gene are MGHDK and SYGVNS. V shed 3 bases and J shed 4 bases, with 12 bases lying between them. This CDR3 comprises 15 residues. CDR3 region: CASSDFGKSTGELFF. The CDR3 nucleotides are TGTGCCAGCAGTGATTTCGGGAAATCCACCGGGGAGCTGTTTTTT.

This clone was found a few times. V usage is TRBV5-4 and J usage is TRBJ2-3, with 7 bases fitting TRBD2. CDR1 is SGHNT and CDR2 is YYREEE in the germline V gene (reference sequence). J was trimmed by 2 bases and V by 8 bases; bases with no gene match: 11. CDR3 size: 15 residues. The CDR3, as DNA: TGTGCCAGGAGGGCTCCGGGGGGACTCACAGATACGCAGTATTTT. Translating gives CARRAPGGLTDTQYF.

This chain links TRBV28 with TRBJ2-4; unclear D gene. The CDR3 is 11 amino acids. Germline V gene sequence: CDR1 MDHEN, CDR2 SYDVKM. Trimming pared 10 bases from V and 7 bases from J, leaving 11 bases between. CDR3 protein: CATSGWNIQYF. CDR3 DNA: TGTGCCACCTCGGGTTGGAACATTCAGTACTTC. Filled out from reference TRBV28 and TRBJ2-4, the complete variable domain reads DVKVTQSSRYLVKRTGEKVFLECVQDMDHENMFWYRQDPGLGLRLIYFSYDVKMKEKGDIPEGYSVSREKKERFSLILESASTNQTSMYLCATSGWNIQYFGAGTRLSVL.

This clone has a handful of counts. V gene TRBV7-9 combines with J gene TRBJ1-5; the match to TRBD1 covers 8 bases. The CDR3 has 14 residues. Germline CDR1 and CDR2: SEHNR and FQNEAQ (reference sequence). The ends lost 5 bases at V and 7 bases at J; junction bases unmatched: 7. The CDR3 loop reads CASSPGQGWQPQHF. In nucleotides, the CDR3 is TGTGCCAGCAGCCCCGGACAGGGTTGGCAGCCCCAGCATTTT. The full variable domain, its missing parts supplied by reference TRBV7-9 and TRBJ1-5, is DTGVSQNPRHKITKRGQNVTFRCDPISEHNRLYWYRQTLGQGPEFLTYFQNEAQLEKSRLLSDRFSAERPKGSFSTLEIQRTEQGDSAMYLCASSPGQGWQPQHFGDGTRLSIL.

This chain connects TRBV29-1 to TRBJ1-2; D gene ambiguous. The V end was cut by 6 bases, the J end by 4 bases, with 9 bases between. The V gene's germline CDR1 is SQVTM and CDR2 ANQGSEA. The CDR3 extends over 11 amino acids. This CDR3 is CSVRLIYGYTF. The CDR3 DNA sequence: TGCAGCGTCCGTCTTATCTATGGCTACACCTTC.

The chain combines TRBV19 with TRBJ2-2, with D tentatively TRBD2 (6 bases). CDR3 length equals 13 residues. Germline V lookup: CDR1 LNHDA, CDR2 SQIVND (reference sequence). V was clipped by 7 bases and J by 11 bases, with 17 bases between them. CDR3: CASTTTRGGELFF. The CDR3 nucleotides are TGTGCCAGTACCACGACTAGGGGCGGTGAGCTGTTTTTT.

The gene calls are TRBV4-1 and TRBJ2-7, with 8 bases lining up with TRBD1. Germline trimming cut 4 bases from V and 3 bases from J; bases unmatched to any gene: 5. Germline CDR1 MGHRA, CDR2 YSYEKL. This CDR3 has 14 amino acids. CDR3 loop: CASSPRQGRYEQYF. In nucleotides, the CDR3 is TGCGCCAGCAGCCCCCGACAGGGGCGCTACGAGCAGTACTTC.

This clone was detected only a few times. The chain couples TRBV7-9 to TRBJ2-7; TRBD1 might be the D (5 bases). The germline CDR1 and CDR2 sequences are SEHNR and FQNEAQ (reference sequence). The CDR3 totals 14 residues. Trimming left V 4 bases short and J 2 bases short, with 12 bases between. The CDR3 region has the DNA TGTGCCAGCAGCTCCAACCAGGGCGCCTACGAGCAGTACTTC. It encodes CASSSNQGAYEQYF. Using reference TRBV7-9 and TRBJ2-7 for the parts outside the CDR3, the full variable domain is DTGVSQNPRHKITKRGQNVTFRCDPISEHNRLYWYRQTLGQGPEFLTYFQNEAQLEKSRLLSDRFSAERPKGSFSTLEIQRTEQGDSAMYLCASSSNQGAYEQYFGPGTRLTVT.

This clone has only one observation. V gene TRBV11-3 combines with J gene TRBJ2-2; D is perhaps TRBD2 (5 bases). The germline V and J ends were trimmed by 4 bases and 9 bases, with 9 bases remaining between them. This CDR3 has 12 amino acids. Looked up from germline, CDR1 is SGHNT and CDR2 is YENEEA. The CDR3 loop reads CASSSPGRELFF. CDR3 nucleotides: TGTGCCAGCAGCTCGCCCGGGAGGGAGCTGTTTTTT.

The chain combines TRBV9 with TRBJ1-6, with D possibly matching TRBD1 (5 bases). Germline CDR1 is SGDLS and CDR2 is YYNGEE. This CDR3 contains 17 residues. V lost 3 bases, J lost 5 bases, and 18 bases lay in between. The CDR3 sequence: CASSGGGGVLNNSPLHF. CDR3 coding DNA: TGTGCCAGCAGCGGGGGGGGTGGAGTCTTGAATAATTCACCCCTCCACTTT.

This clone was seen a few times. The chain is built from TRBV5-1 and TRBJ1-6; 7 bases are a match to TRBD1. CDR3 length: 14 residues. Germline CDR1 SGHRS, CDR2 YFSETQ. The V gene end was trimmed by 4 bases and the J gene end by 7 bases; junction bases not matched to a gene: 5. In DNA, the CDR3 is TGCGCCAGCAGCCCGACAGGGATGAATTCACCCCTCCACTTT. This encodes CASSPTGMNSPLHF.